Sequencing of this TCR beta chain was carried out in a study of T cell responses to AZD1222 COVID-19 vaccine (dated by TCRdb to the early 2020s). Background for the entire study: Because spike-specific TCR depth and breadth did not differ between the two schedules, AZD1222 recipients who got a second dose at roughly 4 weeks were pooled with those who got a second dose at roughly 12 weeks. A total of around 240 trial participants underwent TCR sequencing, of whom about 200 had received two doses of AZD1222 and about 25 had received two doses of the MenACWY control vaccine. Trial participants were enrolled by age into subgroups of 18-55, 56-69 and 70-plus years, and approximately 150, 30 and 60 TCR-sequenced participants, respectively, were included in these subgroups. General findings and caveats noted by the study authors: In the small 56-69-year group, the increase in depth fell short of significance, most likely because of low power. Nearly half of unique spike-specific TCRs reportedly recognized epitopes outside regions mutated in the B.1.351 and B.1.1.7 variants. Participants were mostly white British and included more females than males, and it was suggested by the authors that clonal diversity may have been underestimated. Vaccine-associated CD4 TCRs spanned the whole spike protein, with dominant responses in regions 160-218 and 743-854. After two AZD1222 doses, spike-specific TCR breadth and depth were significantly higher than at day 0 and than in MenACWY recipients. Because no day 14 peak-response samples were available, the repertoires could be characterized only after the peak T cell response. Conclusions about previously exposed vaccinees are limited, since just a handful of AZD1222 recipients were seropositive for SARS-CoV-2 at baseline.

The time point label, read with the paper, signifies: baseline before first vaccination. Vaccinee samples were obtained from the UK trials COV001 and COV002, which included a single-blind randomized controlled phase 2/3 trial of AZD1222 (ChAdOx1 nCoV-19) in healthy adults. Trial participant PBMC samples were collected at day 0 and day 28 after the second dose for TCRbeta chain sequencing. The germline V gene encodes CDR1 MDHEN and CDR2 SYDVKM. The germline V and J ends show losses of 11 bases and 8 bases respectively, and no gene match explains 12 bases of the junction. The CDR3 goes from the cysteine to the phenylalanine over 14 residues. The CDR3 DNA has 42 bases and is translated from base 1. To note about this clone: This receptor's antigen is unknown. It has no much larger one-base neighbor in the sample; base qualities were not kept.

The CDR3 regions of human TCRbeta chains were subjected to immunosequencing. Per the authors' processing: Repertoire TCRs were checked for matches against a reference library of SARS-CoV-2-specific TCRs that had been generated using the MIRA antigen-specificity platform. Breadth was defined as the fraction of unique TCRs that were SARS-CoV-2-associated, and depth was defined as the fraction of total T cells that were SARS-CoV-2-associated. Using the MIRA data, every spike-specific TCR was mapped to the spike region that the TCR reacted to and assigned to either a CD4 or a CD8 class. Log10-transformed breadth and depth values were compared by one-way ANOVA with Sidak's multiple comparisons tests. This immuneACCESS table, as held by TCRdb, lists in-frame sequences with V and J called but not all clones. Of the missing ones, under half trace to an unresolved V gene in checked studies; the others have no known cause. V and J calls and clone size are copied from that table; D and trimming were computed from the DNA. Present in this sample are around 170,000 clones, roughly 88% of which were seen just once. The top ten hold roughly 0.99% of the sample.

The rearrangement joined TRBV28 to TRBJ2-1; 10 middle bases align to TRBD2. The sequences come from peripheral blood, collected on day 0 of AZD1222 vaccination. The sequence came from an adult in good health. The DNA sequence is given as TGTGCCCACAAGACAAGACTAGCGGGCCATGAGCAGTTCTTC. Translated, this is CAHKTRLAGHEQFF.